The 2 T cell receptor beta chains given below trace back to one sample, sequenced in a study of vaccination effects on CD4 cells after COVID-19. Using immunoSEQ multiplex PCR, the repertoire was profiled, and TCRdb retains in-frame clones only, with some absent. The table includes under 13,000 clones, roughly 70% detected once. No antigen has been identified for these receptors. Antigen-specific CD4+ T cells were expanded (with viral peptide pools) by the ViraFEST assay ahead of sequencing. Subsequent to a culture period of about ten days, CD4+ T cells were isolated. Material: CD4+ T cells from PBMCs cultured with HCoV-229E spike peptides, obtained before COVID-19 vaccination. These receptor sequences come from a human donor who received a COVID-19 vaccine.

V is TRBV6-1 and J is TRBJ1-5; D possibly corresponds to TRBD1 (6 bases). CDR3 length: 16 residues. The germline V and J ends were trimmed by 4 bases and 2 bases, with 15 bases remaining between them. Looked up from germline, CDR1 is MNHNS and CDR2 is SASEGT. CDR3 nucleotides: TGTGCCAGCAGTGGGTCCTGGACAGTAGGCAATCAGCCCCAGCATTTT. This gives the protein CASSGSWTVGNQPQHF.

This clone occurred a few times. CDR3 region: CASSQKVVTGTGELFF. CDR3 in DNA: TGTGCCAGCAGTCAGAAGGTAGTAACAGGCACCGGGGAGCTGTTTTTT. The J gene is TRBJ2-2, the V gene TRBV7-2, with a tentative D call TRBD1 (5 bases). Germline V gene sequence: CDR1 SGHTA, CDR2 FQGNSA. Trimming removed 6 bases from V and 4 bases from J, with 18 bases in between. The CDR3 is 16 residues long.